Listed below are T cell receptor beta chains from one sample, sequenced in a study of cytomegalovirus exposure and HLA in healthy donors. Assay used: immunoSEQ multiplex PCR; TCRdb lists only in-frame clones, some missing. Among some 160,000 clones listed, about four fifths were seen once. Source material: PBMCs. These receptors were obtained from a woman in her fifties or sixties in good health and CMV-seronegative. Both conserved end residues are part of each CDR3. D genes are given only for firm matches. Clone size, where shown, is once, few, many, or a class for clones that have expanded.

clone size | D gene | J gene | V gene | CDR3 DNA | CDR3 protein
. | TRBD1 | TRBJ1-3 | TRBV2 | TGTGCCAGCAGTGGACAGGGCTCTGGAAACACCATATATTTT | CASSGQGSGNTIYF
. | . | TRBJ2-5 | TRBV7-2 | TGTGCCAGCAGCCCGAGCCTCAGGGTGGCGGTAGAGACCCAGTACTTC | CASSPSLRVAVETQYF
. | . | TRBJ2-7 | TRBV5-1 | TGCGCCAGCAGCTTGTACAGTTTCTACGAGCAGTACTTC | CASSLYSFYEQYF
. | TRBD2 | TRBJ2-1 | TRBV7-3 | TGTGCCAGCAGCGCAGAACTAGCGGGGGGCTCCAATGAGCAGTTCTTC | CASSAELAGGSNEQFF
. | . | TRBJ2-5 | TRBV9 | TGTGCCAGCAGCGTAGATAGGGGGATCCAAGAGACCCAGTACTTC | CASSVDRGIQETQYF
few | . | TRBJ1-1 | TRBV19 | TGTGCCAGTAGAACCACAGGGCAGGGGTATTCTGAAGCTTTCTTT | CASRTTGQGYSEAFF
. | TRBD1 | TRBJ1-1 | TRBV11-2 | TGTGCCAGCAGCATCGGACAGGGTCGCCCTGAAGCTTTCTTT | CASSIGQGRPEAFF
. | . | TRBJ2-3 | TRBV25-1 | TGTGCCAGCAGTGTGACCGGGAGCACAGATACGCAGTATTTT | CASSVTGSTDTQYF
. | . | TRBJ2-1 | TRBV7-8 | TGTGCCAGCAGCTTGTTTCGGGAGAGCTCCTACAATGAGCAGTTCTTC | CASSLFRESSYNEQFF
. | . | TRBJ2-6 | TRBV5-4 | TGTGCCAGCAGCTTTGGGGGGGGCGCTGGGGCCAACGTCCTGACTTTC | CASSFGGGAGANVLTF
few | TRBD2 | TRBJ2-1 | TRBV10-3 | TGTGCCATCAGCCCCGGGACTAGCGGGAGGGGCGATGAGCAGTTCTTC | CAISPGTSGRGDEQFF
. | TRBD1 | TRBJ1-5 | TRBV6-5 | TGTGCCAGCAGAGCGACAGGGGTGACATGGCCCCAGCATTTT | CASRATGVTWPQHF
. | . | TRBJ2-7 | TRBV5-1 | TGCGCCAGCAGCTTGCACAATGTCGACACCTACGAGCAGTACTTC | CASSLHNVDTYEQYF
. | . | TRBJ1-5 | TRBV7-2 | TGTGCCAGCAGCCAATGGGAGGATCAGCCCCAGCATTTT | CASSQWEDQPQHF
. | . | TRBJ2-3 | TRBV5-1 | TGCGCCAGCAGCCTGGTCGGAGGGTCCCTAGATACGCAGTATTTT | CASSLVGGSLDTQYF
. | TRBD2 | TRBJ2-1 | TRBV11-1 | TGTGCCAGCAGCTTAGCCTCCGGGACTAAGCAGTTCTTC | CASSLASGTKQFF
. | TRBD1 | TRBJ2-7 | TRBV10-3 | TGTGCCATCAGTGACCGAGACAGGGGGTTGGACGAGCAGTACTTC | CAISDRDRGLDEQYF
. | . | TRBJ1-1 | TRBV5-4 | TGTGCCAGCAGCTTGGGGGGCAGGGTTAAGAACACTGAAGCTTTCTTT | CASSLGGRVKNTEAFF
. | . | TRBJ1-5 | TRBV30 | TGTGCCTGGAGTGCGGCAGGTAGTCAGCCCCAGCATTTT | CAWSAAGSQPQHF
. | . | TRBJ1-2 | TRBV6-5 | TGTGCCAGCAGTTACTCGACCAGGGGTTCCTATGGCTACACCTTC | CASSYSTRGSYGYTF
few | . | TRBJ1-5 | TRBV2 | TGTGCCAGCAGGGGAGATACGGCCTTGCTGAATCAGCCCCAGCATTTT | CASRGDTALLNQPQHF
. | TRBD1 | TRBJ2-3 | TRBV10-2 | TGCGCCAGCAGTGAGGGGCCCAGGGGGTCAGATACGCAGTATTTT | CASSEGPRGSDTQYF
. | . | TRBJ2-1 | TRBV11-2 | TGTGCCAGCAGCTTAGTAGGACGGGAGCTCCCTATTGAGCAGTTCTTC | CASSLVGRELPIEQFF
. | . | TRBJ1-2 | TRBV14 | TGTGCCAGCAGCCAAGATCGAAGGAGCGGCTACACCTTC | CASSQDRRSGYTF
. | . | TRBJ2-1 | TRBV20-1 | TGCAGTGCTTACAGGGAAGCGCAGTTCTTC | CSAYREAQFF
. | . | TRBJ2-7 | TRBV18 | TGTGCCAGCTCTCTTCGGGACACCTACGAGCAGTACTTC | CASSLRDTYEQYF
. | . | TRBJ2-5 | TRBV28 | TGTGCCAGCAGTTTATACGGAGGGTTGGAGACCCAGTACTTC | CASSLYGGLETQYF
. | . | TRBJ2-3 | TRBV11-2 | TGTGCCAGCAGCTTAGATCGGACAGATACGCAGTATTTT | CASSLDRTDTQYF
. | TRBD1 | TRBJ2-3 | TRBV7-9 | TGTGCCAGCAGCGCCCCGAACAGGGGGACAGATACGCAGTATTTT | CASSAPNRGTDTQYF
. | TRBD2 | TRBJ2-1 | TRBV13 | TGTGCCAGCAGCCCGGTAGCGGGGGGTGAGCAGTTCTTC | CASSPVAGGEQFF
. | . | TRBJ2-3 | TRBV5-1 | TGCGCCAGCAGCTTGGGACACCCAGCTGGCACAGATACGCAGTATTTT | CASSLGHPAGTDTQYF
. | TRBD2 | TRBJ2-7 | TRBV9 | TGTGCCAGCCCCCGGGGGGCCTACGAGCAGTACTTC | CASPRGAYEQYF
. | TRBD2 | TRBJ2-1 | TRBV7-9 | TGTGCCAGCAGCCCGCGGGGGAGCGGGGGGACCTACAATGAGCAGTTCTTC | CASSPRGSGGTYNEQFF
. | . | TRBJ1-1 | TRBV18 | TGTGCCAGCTCAAGGACAAGTTACGTGGTCGGGGCTTTCTTT | CASSRTSYVVGAFF
once | . | TRBJ1-2 | TRBV2 | TGTGCCGCCCCCGGGGCGGGAGCTAACTATGGCTACACCTTC | CAAPGAGANYGYTF
. | TRBD1 | TRBJ1-2 | TRBV11-2 | TGTGCCAGCAGCCCTGGGACAGGGATTGATAGTGGCTACACCTTC | CASSPGTGIDSGYTF
once | . | TRBJ2-3 | TRBV9 | TGTGCCAGCAGCACCGACGGTCGGGGAGTTGGGACAGATACGCAGTATTTT | CASSTDGRGVGTDTQYF
few | . | TRBJ2-7 | TRBV21-1 | TGTGCCAGCACCCGGACAGGGGATGAACTACGTCGGGAGCAGTACTTC | CASTRTGDELRREQYF
. | . | TRBJ2-5 | TRBV23-1 | TGCGCCAGCAGTCAATCGAGAGGTTCCGGGGAGGAGACCCAGTACTTC | CASSQSRGSGEETQYF
. | TRBD1 | TRBJ2-5 | TRBV7-9 | TGTGCCAGCAGCTCAAGACAGGGGTCAGAGACCCAGTACTTC | CASSSRQGSETQYF
. | . | TRBJ1-2 | TRBV18 | TGTGCCAGCTCACCAGGTCAATCGGGCTATGGCTACACCTTC | CASSPGQSGYGYTF
. | TRBD1 | TRBJ2-7 | TRBV19 | TGTGCCAGTAGCCAAGGGGGTGGGGACAGCACCTACGAGCAGTACTTC | CASSQGGGDSTYEQYF
. | TRBD2 | TRBJ2-7 | TRBV27 | TGTGCCACCGGGACTAGCGGTTCCGAGCAGTACTTC | CATGTSGSEQYF
. | TRBD1 | TRBJ2-7 | TRBV18 | TGTGCCAGCTCACCGACAGGGGGGTCCTACGAGCAGTACTTC | CASSPTGGSYEQYF
. | TRBD2 | TRBJ2-1 | TRBV5-4 | TGTGCCAGCAGCTTGGCGAGCGGGAGGCCTCCCTACAATGAGCAGTTCTTC | CASSLASGRPPYNEQFF
once | . | TRBJ1-1 | TRBV28 | TGTGCCAGCAACTCCGGCTTTACTATGATTGACACTGAAGCTTTCTTT | CASNSGFTMIDTEAFF
. | . | TRBJ2-5 | TRBV7-2 | TGTGCCAGCAGCCGCGGGACAGTGGTACAAGAGACCCAGTACTTC | CASSRGTVVQETQYF
once | . | TRBJ1-3 | TRBV5-1 | TGCGCCAGCAGCCCCGGACTTGACTCTGGAAACACCATATATTTT | CASSPGLDSGNTIYF
. | TRBD2 | TRBJ2-5 | TRBV6-1 | TGTGCCAGCAGTGGCGGGGGGTACCAAGAGACCCAGTACTTC | CASSGGGYQETQYF
. | . | TRBJ2-7 | TRBV18 | TGTGCCAGCTCACCACCGCCGGGACAACCTTACGAGCAGTACTTC | CASSPPPGQPYEQYF